The clone carrying this T cell receptor beta chain was found a few times. The antigen remains undetermined. One junction end does not reproduce the germline sequence, and a read error may be involved. The germline V gene encodes CDR1 SNHLY and CDR2 FYNNEI. The CDR3 has 11 amino acids. These data come from a study of identical twins. Whole-study results and caveats: Where out-of-frame alpha sequences were twin-shared, they showed excess low generation probability.

Unique molecular identifiers were present on the cDNA, which also gained a universal primer site by template switching. TCRdb reprocessed the 5' RACE reads with MiXCR, giving one entry per CDR3 protein. The profile shows 280,000 or so distinct CDR3 sequences, more than 6.5% of them singletons. This sample also belongs to another study, concerning yellow fever vaccine responses in identical twins.

The sequence was obtained from a woman between 18 and 30 years old in good health. The rearrangement joins TRBV2 to TRBJ2-5; D is undetermined. Input material: memory (CD45RO+) T cells sorted from blood. CDR3 loop: CASGDQETQYF. CDR3 in DNA: TGTGCCAGCGGTGATCAAGAGACCCAGTACTTC.